A single sample gave rise to the 11 T cell receptor beta chains below, sequenced in a study of control samples from healthy donors and cancer patients. Libraries were prepared by immunoSEQ multiplex PCR; TCRdb keeps only in-frame clonotypes and omits some of them. The sample records about 95,000 clones, around four fifths being singletons. Sequences were obtained from blood. The origin of the receptors is a man aged 25 to 45 in good health.

This clone was picked up one time. This rearrangement joins TRBV7-6 to TRBJ2-7, with TRBD2 identical over 10 bases. Germline lookup yields CDR1 SGHVS and CDR2 FNYEAQ. The CDR3 loop spans 15 amino acids. V lost 5 bases to trimming and J lost 2 bases; unmatched junction nucleotides: 6. The CDR3 nucleotides are TGTGCCAGCAGCCAGAGCGGGGGGGCCCCCTACGAGCAGTACTTC. This sequence encodes CASSQSGGAPYEQYF.

The chain uses TRBV10-3 and TRBJ2-7; unclear D gene. With 3 bases removed from V and 2 bases from J, the gap between germline ends came to 14 bases. Germline V gene data show CDR1 as ENHRY and CDR2 as SYGVKD. The CDR3 extends over 15 amino acids. The CDR3 coding sequence is TGTGCCATCAGTGACTATCCGGACGCTACCTACGAGCAGTACTTC. This gives the protein CAISDYPDATYEQYF.

V and J are TRBV10-3 and TRBJ1-6; D ambiguous. Germline CDR1 ENHRY, CDR2 SYGVKD. Trimming cost V 6 bases and J 8 bases, with 8 bases left between them. This CDR3 has 12 residues. CDR3 bases: TGTGCCATCAGCGGACGAGATTCACCCCTCCACTTT. Amino acid sequence: CAISGRDSPLHF.

Note on this clone: Other DNA sequences within the sample encode an identical CDR3. The chain recombines TRBV5-1 with TRBJ2-3; D tentatively reads TRBD1 or TRBD2 (5 bases each). The CDR3 length is 14 residues. Between the trimmed V and J ends, which lost 4 bases and 0 bases, there was a span of 9 bases. Germline CDR1 is SGHRS and CDR2 is YFSETQ. The CDR3 reads CASSAGTSTDTQYF. Written as DNA, the CDR3 is TGCGCCAGCAGCGCCGGGACGAGCACAGATACGCAGTATTTT. The whole variable domain, filled in from reference TRBV5-1 and TRBJ2-3, reads KAGVTQTPRYLIKTRGQQVTLSCSPISGHRSVSWYQQTPGQGLQFLFEYFSETQRNKGNFPGRFSGRQFSNSRSEMNVSTLELGDSALYLCASSAGTSTDTQYFGPGTRLTVL.

The chain has TRBV6-1 and TRBJ1-2; 8 bases align to TRBD1. Per the germline V gene, CDR1 is MNHNS and CDR2 is SASEGT. Trimming cost V 2 bases and J 3 bases; bases outside gene matches: 5. There are 15 residues in the CDR3. CDR3 sequence reads: CASSETGQVYYGYTF. In DNA form, the CDR3 reads TGTGCCAGCAGTGAAACGGGACAGGTTTACTATGGCTACACCTTC.

This clone has a single count. The gene calls are TRBV7-3 and TRBJ1-4; D gene ambiguous. V lost 5 bases and J 7 bases, leaving 17 bases between the germline ends. The CDR3 runs to 15 residues. Germline CDR1 SGHTA, CDR2 FQGTGA. CDR3 in amino acids: CASSPSEWGVEKLFF. In DNA form, the CDR3 reads TGTGCCAGCAGCCCCTCCGAGTGGGGTGTTGAAAAACTGTTTTTT.

The chain employs TRBV10-1 and TRBJ1-5; the match to TRBD1 covers 7 bases. The V segment lost 3 bases and the J segment 1 base; nucleotides outside the gene matches: 9. The CDR3 has 17 amino acids. Germline CDR1 is WNHNN and CDR2 is SYGVQD (reference sequence). The CDR3 region has the DNA TGCGCCAGCAGTGAACCAGGCTGGGACAGCAGCAATCAGCCCCAGCATTTT. The encoded protein is CASSEPGWDSSNQPQHF.

J is TRBJ1-1 and V is TRBV6-5, with 7 bases that match TRBD1. Germline V gene sequence: CDR1 MNHEY, CDR2 SVGAGI. V lost 11 bases to trimming and J lost 4 bases; unmatched junction nucleotides: 16. This CDR3 spans 15 amino acids. The CDR3 here is CACSVEGARSTEAFF. In nucleotides, the CDR3 is TGTGCCTGCTCTGTTGAGGGGGCGCGGAGCACTGAAGCTTTCTTT.

This clone was counted a single time. This CDR3 is also generated by other DNA sequences in the sample. The gene calls are TRBV7-9 and TRBJ1-2; D might be TRBD1 (5 bases). Trimming stripped 1 base from V and 7 bases from J, with 10 bases between. The CDR3 contains 13 residues. Germline values: CDR1 SEHNR, CDR2 FQNEAQ (reference sequence). The CDR3 DNA reads as TGTGCCAGCAGCTTAGGTCAGGGACCTGGCTACACCTTC. Protein product: CASSLGQGPGYTF.

The chain links TRBV9 to TRBJ1-5; D not resolved. V lost 4 bases to trimming and J lost 4 bases, with 12 bases between them. Germline V CDR1 and CDR2: SGDLS, YYNGEE. The CDR3 extends over 14 amino acids. The CDR3: CASSQGRSNQPQHF. The CDR3 DNA sequence: TGTGCCAGCAGCCAAGGACGGTCAAATCAGCCCCAGCATTTT.

This clone turned up a few times. The rearrangement links TRBV3-1 (or the pseudogene TRBV3-2) to TRBJ2-7; the match to TRBD1 covers 10 bases. The trim removed 3 bases at V and 2 bases at J, leaving 13 bases unmatched. This CDR3 has 18 residues. Germline CDR1 reads LGHDT; CDR2 reads YNNKEL (reference sequence). DNA of the CDR3: TGTGCCAGCAGCCATGTGACGGGCGGGACAGGGGCCCCCTACGAGCAGTACTTC. It yields the protein CASSHVTGGTGAPYEQYF.